This T cell receptor (beta chain) emerged from a study of blood T cell repertoires in COVID-19. Study at large: Samples representing acute and convalescent COVID-19 were sourced from the United States, Italy and Spain.

Data came from immunoSEQ multiplex PCR; TCRdb stores just in-frame clones and leaves some out. This table has roughly 72,000 clones, 88% appearing once. The germline gives CDR1 SGHRS, CDR2 YFSETQ. V shed 0 bases and J shed 1 base, with 7 bases lying between them. The CDR3 has 15 amino acids. The sequenced sample was peripheral blood. The rearrangement links TRBV5-1 to TRBJ2-2; D is unclear. The TCR sequence derives from a human donor in a cohort sampled during active COVID-19. CDR3: CASSLGSGNTGELFF. CDR3 nucleotides: TGCGCCAGCAGCTTGGGGAGTGGGAACACCGGGGAGCTGTTTTTT.